The clone carrying this T cell receptor (beta chain) was recorded a few times. Germline V CDR1 and CDR2: MDHEN, SYDVKM. The V segment lost 8 bases and the J segment 2 bases; nucleotides outside the gene matches: 3. The CDR3 sequence is 13 residues long. This sample stems from a study of T cells in Graves' hyperthyroidism and ophthalmopathy. Study summary: Peripheral blood samples were taken at initial diagnosis, prior to any treatment.

Template material for amplifying TCR beta CDR3 regions consisted of RNA transcripts. First-round RT-PCR of the TCR CDR3 relied on the HTBI primer set. TCRdb re-called the multiplex PCR reads through MiXCR, storing one row per CDR3 protein. The sample consists of about 640,000 distinct CDR3 sequences, around 20% of them appearing once. The chain carries TRBV28 and TRBJ2-1, with 7 bases identical to TRBD2. Source material: blood. The TCR originated in a man aged 30 to 39 with Graves' ophthalmopathy. The CDR3: CASGGRAYNEQFF. CDR3 nucleotides: TGTGCCAGCGGTGGGAGGGCCTACAATGAGCAGTTCTTC.